The 9 T cell receptor beta chains below all came from one sample that was sequenced in a study of CD8 T cells in Susac syndrome. RNA totalling roughly 0.45 to 1 ug underwent reverse transcription with random hexamers. TCRdb passed the immunoSEQ multiplex PCR reads through MiXCR, listing each CDR3 protein once. The table shows 200,000 or so distinct CDR3 sequences, with approximately 94% occurring only once. Sequencing input: CD4+ T cells from PBMCs. The receptors stem from a human donor with multiple sclerosis.

V and J are TRBV29-1 and TRBJ1-5; D gene uncertain. This CDR3 comprises 13 residues. Trimming pared 5 bases from V and 0 bases from J, leaving 8 bases between. The V gene's germline CDR1 is SQVTM and CDR2 ANQGSEA. The CDR3 spells CSVIKDSNQPQHF. The DNA for the CDR3 is TGCAGCGTTATCAAGGATAGCAATCAGCCCCAGCATTTT.

The CDR3 protein is CASSPGAGGMETQYF. The CDR3 DNA is TGTGCCAGCAGCCCCGGGGCAGGGGGAATGGAGACCCAGTACTTC. The V gene is TRBV7-3, the J gene TRBJ2-5; 7 bases agree with TRBD1. Unmatched junction bases numbered 11, after V lost 5 bases and J lost 5 bases. Germline loops: CDR1 SGHTA, CDR2 FQGTGA. The CDR3 length is 15 residues.

This clonotype occurred once. The CDR3 loop reads CATSTRDRGEKLFF. CDR3 sequence (DNA): TGTGCCACCAGCACCCGAGATAGAGGTGAAAAACTGTTTTTT. The chain couples TRBV15 to TRBJ1-4, with unresolved D. The length of the CDR3 is 14 residues. CDR1 is LNHNV and CDR2 is YYDKDF in the germline V gene (reference sequence). V lost 4 bases, J lost 7 bases, and 13 bases lay in between.

The CDR3 bases are TGTGCCAGCAGTTTGGGCAGACCCTTCTCTGGGGCCAACGTCCTGACTTTC. This encodes CASSLGRPFSGANVLTF. V is TRBV12-3 or TRBV12-4 and J is TRBJ2-6; D remains ambiguous. This CDR3 has 17 amino acids. Trimming took off 3 bases at V and 0 bases at J, with 12 bases between the two ends.

This rearrangement joins TRBV27 to TRBJ1-1, with 9 bases identical to TRBD1. The ends lost 4 bases at V and 0 bases at J; junction bases unmatched: 3. Germline CDR1 MNHEY, CDR2 SMNVEV (reference sequence). The CDR3 extends over 15 amino acids. The CDR3 DNA sequence: TGTGCCAGCAGTTGGGACAGGGAACTGAACACTGAAGCTTTCTTT. This translates into CASSWDRELNTEAFF.

V is TRBV5-1 and J is TRBJ2-7, with a possible D match to TRBD2 (5 bases). Germline CDR1 is SGHRS and CDR2 is YFSETQ. V lost 4 bases, J lost 7 bases, and 15 bases lay in between. The CDR3 sequence is 13 residues long. The CDR3 DNA is TGCGCCAGCAGCAAGGACGGACTCGAGGAGCAGTACTTC. Translated, it gives CASSKDGLEEQYF.

The chain is built from TRBV28 and TRBJ2-5; 8 nucleotides match TRBD1. V dropped 6 bases and J dropped 5; count of bases not matched to a gene: 11. Germline lookup yields CDR1 MDHEN and CDR2 SYDVKM. There are 15 residues in the CDR3. CDR3 loop: CASSPGQGRGETQYF. The CDR3, as DNA: TGTGCCAGCAGCCCCGGACAGGGAAGGGGGGAGACCCAGTACTTC.

This clonotype was observed a single time. The V gene is TRBV20-1, the J gene TRBJ2-1; 9 nucleotides line up with TRBD2. V was clipped by 2 bases and J by 3 bases; unmatched bases: 8. Germline V gene sequence: CDR1 DFQATT, CDR2 SNEGSKA (reference sequence). The CDR3 contains 16 residues. CDR3 in amino acids: CSARLPSGANYNEQFF. The CDR3 nucleotides are TGCAGTGCTAGACTGCCTAGCGGGGCTAACTACAATGAGCAGTTCTTC.

This clonotype was detected once. This chain connects TRBV6-5 to TRBJ2-5, with TRBD2 matching over 14 bases. Trimming took 2 bases from V and 4 from J; bases not matched to a gene: 9. Per the germline V gene, CDR1 is MNHEY and CDR2 is SVGAGI. This CDR3 is 18 amino acids long. The CDR3 nucleotides read TGTGCCAGCAGTTACGCGGGGACTAGCGGGGGCCGGATAGAGACCCAGTACTTC. Amino acid sequence: CASSYAGTSGGRIETQYF.